This T cell receptor beta chain came from a study of identical twins. Notes on the study in general: Twin pairs had excess sharing that was weaker in beta out-of-frame sequences. The analysis was cross-sectional rather than longitudinal within donors. Within monozygotic twins, out-of-frame TCR alpha sharing was underestimated by the models.

This clonotype was seen repeatedly, ten times or more. Its antigen is still unknown. The CDR3 contains 13 residues. Germline CDR1 and CDR2: SGHRS and YFSETQ. V gave up 0 bases and J gave up 1 base, with 4 bases separating them. Carrying unique molecular identifiers, the cDNA also gained a universal primer site through template switching. TCRdb processed the 5' RACE reads anew with MiXCR; each CDR3 protein has one entry. The sample has approximately 690,000 distinct CDR3 sequences; over 5% are singletons. This clonotype was sampled from a man aged 18 to 29 in good health. The chain employs TRBV5-1 and TRBJ1-1, with D unclear. The material sequenced was naive T cells sorted from blood. CDR3 DNA: TGCGCCAGCAGCTTGGCAGAGAACACTGAAGCTTTCTTT. Its protein is CASSLAENTEAFF.